The present T cell receptor (beta chain) was sequenced within a study of neurological immune-mediated disorders. Regarding time point: longitudinal time-point 2. This clonotype was seen ten or more times. 5'RACE generated cDNA with 10-nucleotide random UMIs. Via MiXCR, TCRdb re-called the 5' RACE reads, giving one row per CDR3 protein. The table records some 60,000 distinct CDR3 sequences, more than 9.5% of them present only once. The V gene end was trimmed by 0 bases and the J gene end by 2 bases; junction bases not matched to a gene: 2. The CDR3 consists of 15 residues. The germline V gene has CDR1 SGHRS and CDR2 YFSETQ.

The specimen was PBMCs. This sequence originates from a man aged 30-40 years in good health. The gene calls are TRBV5-1 and TRBJ2-7, with 10 bases identical to TRBD2. The CDR3: CASSLAGTSAYEQYF. The CDR3 bases are TGCGCCAGCAGCTTGGCCGGGACTAGCGCCTACGAGCAGTACTTC.